The sequence of this T cell receptor beta chain was determined in a study of T cell responses to AZD1222 COVID-19 vaccine. V lost 3 bases and J lost 6, with 17 bases in between. The CDR3 covers 14 residues. From germline, CDR1 is SQVTM and CDR2 ANQGSEA. Generated by immunoSEQ multiplex PCR, the TCRdb table keeps only in-frame clones and is missing some. This table has tens of thousands of clones, 90% appearing once. This clone is a singleton in its sample. Sequences were derived from peripheral blood, sampled on day 0 of AZD1222 vaccination. This receptor was obtained from an adult in good health. The V call is TRBV29-1, the J call TRBJ1-1; a possible D gene is TRBD1 (6 bases). The CDR3 spells CSVEAGHRGAEAFF. The CDR3 DNA reads as TGCAGCGTTGAGGCGGGACATCGGGGGGCTGAAGCTTTCTTT.